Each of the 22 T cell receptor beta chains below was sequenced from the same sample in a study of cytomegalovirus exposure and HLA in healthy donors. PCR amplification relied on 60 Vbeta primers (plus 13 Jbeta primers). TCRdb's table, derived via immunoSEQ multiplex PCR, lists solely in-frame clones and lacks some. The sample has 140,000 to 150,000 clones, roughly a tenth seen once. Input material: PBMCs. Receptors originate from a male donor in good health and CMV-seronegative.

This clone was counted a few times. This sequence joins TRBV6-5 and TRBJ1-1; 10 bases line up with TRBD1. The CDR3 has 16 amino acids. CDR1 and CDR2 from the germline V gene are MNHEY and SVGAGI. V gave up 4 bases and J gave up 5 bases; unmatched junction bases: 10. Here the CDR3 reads CASSLFSGQGTTEAFF. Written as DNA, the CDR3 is TGTGCCAGCAGTTTGTTTTCGGGACAGGGGACGACTGAAGCTTTCTTT.

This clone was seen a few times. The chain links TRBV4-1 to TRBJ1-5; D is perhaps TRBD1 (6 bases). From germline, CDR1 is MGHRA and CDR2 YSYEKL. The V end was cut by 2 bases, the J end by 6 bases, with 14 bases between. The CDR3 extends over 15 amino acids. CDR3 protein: CASSQSSQGSQPQHF. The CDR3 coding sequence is TGCGCCAGCAGCCAAAGCTCCCAGGGGAGTCAGCCCCAGCATTTT.

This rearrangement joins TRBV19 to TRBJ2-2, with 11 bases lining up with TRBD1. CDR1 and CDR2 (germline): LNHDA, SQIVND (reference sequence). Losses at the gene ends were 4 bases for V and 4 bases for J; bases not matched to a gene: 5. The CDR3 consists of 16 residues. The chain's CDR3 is CASSSGQGAFTGELFF. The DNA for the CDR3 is TGTGCCAGTAGTAGTGGACAGGGGGCTTTCACCGGGGAGCTGTTTTTT.

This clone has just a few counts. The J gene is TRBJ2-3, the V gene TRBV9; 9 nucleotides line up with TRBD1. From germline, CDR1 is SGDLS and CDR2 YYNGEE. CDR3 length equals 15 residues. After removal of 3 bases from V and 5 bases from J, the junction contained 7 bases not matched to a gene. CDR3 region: CASSGGQGGRDTQYF. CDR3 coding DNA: TGTGCCAGCAGCGGGGGACAGGGAGGCAGAGATACGCAGTATTTT.

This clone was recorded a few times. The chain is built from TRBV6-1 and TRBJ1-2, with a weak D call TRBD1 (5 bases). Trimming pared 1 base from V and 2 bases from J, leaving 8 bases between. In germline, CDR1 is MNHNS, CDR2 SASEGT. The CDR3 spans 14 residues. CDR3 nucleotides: TGTGCCAGCAGTGAAGGGGGCAGAAACTATGGCTACACCTTC. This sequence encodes CASSEGGRNYGYTF.

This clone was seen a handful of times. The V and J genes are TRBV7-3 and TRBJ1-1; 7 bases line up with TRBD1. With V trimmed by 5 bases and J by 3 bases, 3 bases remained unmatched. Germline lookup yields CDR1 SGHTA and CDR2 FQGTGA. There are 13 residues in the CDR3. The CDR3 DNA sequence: TGTGCCAGCAGCCCCGGACAGGACACTGAAGCTTTCTTT. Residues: CASSPGQDTEAFF.

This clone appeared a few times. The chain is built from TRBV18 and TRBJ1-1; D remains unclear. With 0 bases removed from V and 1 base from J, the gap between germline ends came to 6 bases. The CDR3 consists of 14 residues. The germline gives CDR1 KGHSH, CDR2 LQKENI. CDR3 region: CASSPPGGNTEAFF. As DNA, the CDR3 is TGTGCCAGCTCACCACCAGGCGGGAACACTGAAGCTTTCTTT.

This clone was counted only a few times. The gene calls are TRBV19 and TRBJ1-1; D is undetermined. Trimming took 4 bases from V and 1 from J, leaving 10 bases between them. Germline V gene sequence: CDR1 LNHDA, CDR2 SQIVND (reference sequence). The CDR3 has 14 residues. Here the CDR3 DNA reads TGTGCCAGTAGTACGGTGGTGCGGAACACTGAAGCTTTCTTT. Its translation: CASSTVVRNTEAFF. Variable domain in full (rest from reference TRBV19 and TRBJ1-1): DGGITQSPKYLFRKEGQNVTLSCEQNLNHDAMYWYRQDPGQGLRLIYYSQIVNDFQKGDIAEGYSVSREKKESFPLTVTSAQKNPTAFYLCASSTVVRNTEAFFGQGTRLTVV.

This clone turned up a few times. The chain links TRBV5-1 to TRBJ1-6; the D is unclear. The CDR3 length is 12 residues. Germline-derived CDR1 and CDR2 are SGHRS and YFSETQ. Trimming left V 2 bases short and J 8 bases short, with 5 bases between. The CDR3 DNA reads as TGCGCCAGCAGCTTTGAGGATTCACCCCTCCACTTT. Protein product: CASSFEDSPLHF. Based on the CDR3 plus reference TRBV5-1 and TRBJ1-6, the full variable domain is KAGVTQTPRYLIKTRGQQVTLSCSPISGHRSVSWYQQTPGQGLQFLFEYFSETQRNKGNFPGRFSGRQFSNSRSEMNVSTLELGDSALYLCASSFEDSPLHFGNGTRLTVT.

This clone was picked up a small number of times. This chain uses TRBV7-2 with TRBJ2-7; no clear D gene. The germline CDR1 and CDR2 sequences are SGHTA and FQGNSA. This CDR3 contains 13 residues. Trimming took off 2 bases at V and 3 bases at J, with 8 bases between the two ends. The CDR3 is CASSLTSLYEQYF. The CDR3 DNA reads TGTGCCAGCAGCTTAACCAGTCTCTACGAGCAGTACTTC. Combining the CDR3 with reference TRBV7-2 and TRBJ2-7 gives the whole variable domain GAGVSQSPSNKVTEKGKDVELRCDPISGHTALYWYRQSLGQGLEFLIYFQGNSAPDKSGLPSDRFSAERTGGSVSTLTIQRTQQEDSAVYLCASSLTSLYEQYFGPGTRLTVT.

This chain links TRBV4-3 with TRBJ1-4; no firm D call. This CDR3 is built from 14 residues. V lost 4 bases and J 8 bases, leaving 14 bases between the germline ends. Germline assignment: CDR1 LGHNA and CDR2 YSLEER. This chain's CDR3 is CASSPYVGEEKLFF. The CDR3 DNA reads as TGCGCCAGCAGCCCCTACGTTGGGGAGGAAAAACTGTTTTTT.

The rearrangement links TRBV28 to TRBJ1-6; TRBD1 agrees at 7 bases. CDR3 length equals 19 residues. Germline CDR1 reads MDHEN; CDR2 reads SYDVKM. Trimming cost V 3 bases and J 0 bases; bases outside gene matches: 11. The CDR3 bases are TGTGCCAGCAGTTTCTGGGCCGCCGGGACAGCCTCCTATAATTCACCCCTCCACTTT. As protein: CASSFWAAGTASYNSPLHF.

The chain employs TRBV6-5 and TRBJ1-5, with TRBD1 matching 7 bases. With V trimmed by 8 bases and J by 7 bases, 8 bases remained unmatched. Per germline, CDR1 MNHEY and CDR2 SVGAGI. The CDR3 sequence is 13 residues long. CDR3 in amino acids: CASSNRGYQPQHF. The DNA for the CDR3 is TGTGCCAGCTCTAACAGGGGCTACCAGCCCCAGCATTTT.

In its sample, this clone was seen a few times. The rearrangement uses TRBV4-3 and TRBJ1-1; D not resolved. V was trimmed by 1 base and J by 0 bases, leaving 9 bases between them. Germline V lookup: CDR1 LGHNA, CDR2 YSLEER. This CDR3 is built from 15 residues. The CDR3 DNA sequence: TGCGCCAGCAGCCAAGGGCGGGAGATGAACACTGAAGCTTTCTTT. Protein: CASSQGREMNTEAFF.

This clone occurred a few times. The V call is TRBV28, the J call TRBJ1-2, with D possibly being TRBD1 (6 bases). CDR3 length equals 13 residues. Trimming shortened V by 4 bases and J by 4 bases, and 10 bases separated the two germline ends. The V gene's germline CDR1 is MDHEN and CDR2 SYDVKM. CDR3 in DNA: TGTGCCAGCAGTTCGGACAGCCCCTATGGCTACACCTTC. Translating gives CASSSDSPYGYTF.

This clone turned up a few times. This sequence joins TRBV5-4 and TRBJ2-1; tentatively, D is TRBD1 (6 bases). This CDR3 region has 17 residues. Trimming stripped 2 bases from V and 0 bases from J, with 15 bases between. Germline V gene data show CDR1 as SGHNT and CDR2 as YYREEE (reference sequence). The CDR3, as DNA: TGTGCCAGCAGCTTTCCTTCCCAGGGGAGCTCCTACAATGAGCAGTTCTTC. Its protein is CASSFPSQGSSYNEQFF. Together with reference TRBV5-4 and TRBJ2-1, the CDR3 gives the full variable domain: ETGVTQSPTHLIKTRGQQVTLRCSSQSGHNTVSWYQQALGQGPQFIFQYYREEENGRGNFPPRFSGLQFPNYSSELNVNALELDDSALYLCASSFPSQGSSYNEQFFGPGTRLTVL.

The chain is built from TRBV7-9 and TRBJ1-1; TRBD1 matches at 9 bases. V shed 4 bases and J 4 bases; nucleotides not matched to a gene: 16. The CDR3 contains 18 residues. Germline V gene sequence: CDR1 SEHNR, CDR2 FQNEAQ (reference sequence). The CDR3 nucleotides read TGTGCCAGCAGCTCCCTTAGGGGGACCGGGACAGGGCCCACTGAAGCTTTCTTT. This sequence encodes CASSSLRGTGTGPTEAFF.

In DNA form, the CDR3 reads TGCGCCAGCAGCCAGGACAGGGGAAGCCAGCCCCAGCATTTT. This sequence encodes CASSQDRGSQPQHF. The rearrangement joins TRBV4-1 to TRBJ1-5; 9 positions agree with TRBD1. The germline gives CDR1 MGHRA, CDR2 YSYEKL. The length of the CDR3 is 14 residues. The ends lost 3 bases at V and 7 bases at J; junction bases unmatched: 4.

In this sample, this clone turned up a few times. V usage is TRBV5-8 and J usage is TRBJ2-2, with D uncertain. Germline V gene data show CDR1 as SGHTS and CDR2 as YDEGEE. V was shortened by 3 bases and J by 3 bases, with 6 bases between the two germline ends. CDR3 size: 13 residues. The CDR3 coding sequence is TGTGCCAGCAGCTCTCCAGACACCGGGGAGCTGTTTTTT. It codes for CASSSPDTGELFF. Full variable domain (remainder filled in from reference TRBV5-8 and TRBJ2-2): EAGVTQSPTHLIKTRGQQATLRCSPISGHTSVYWYQQALGLGLQFLLWYDEGEERNRGNFPPRFSGRQFPNYSSELNVNALELEDSALYLCASSSPDTGELFFGEGSRLTVL.

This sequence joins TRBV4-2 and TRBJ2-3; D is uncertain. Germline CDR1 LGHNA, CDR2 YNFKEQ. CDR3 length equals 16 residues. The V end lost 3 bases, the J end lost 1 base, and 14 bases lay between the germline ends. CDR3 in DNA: TGTGCCAGCAGCCACGCTGACTCCCCTGGCACAGATACGCAGTATTTT. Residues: CASSHADSPGTDTQYF.

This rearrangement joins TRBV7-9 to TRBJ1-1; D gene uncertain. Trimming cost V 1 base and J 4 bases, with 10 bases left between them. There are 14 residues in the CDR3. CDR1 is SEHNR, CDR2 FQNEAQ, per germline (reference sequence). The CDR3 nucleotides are TGTGCCAGCAGCTTAGGGATGGGGAGCACTGAAGCTTTCTTT. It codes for CASSLGMGSTEAFF. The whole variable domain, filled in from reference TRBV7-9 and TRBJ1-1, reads DTGVSQNPRHKITKRGQNVTFRCDPISEHNRLYWYRQTLGQGPEFLTYFQNEAQLEKSRLLSDRFSAERPKGSFSTLEIQRTEQGDSAMYLCASSLGMGSTEAFFGQGTRLTVV.

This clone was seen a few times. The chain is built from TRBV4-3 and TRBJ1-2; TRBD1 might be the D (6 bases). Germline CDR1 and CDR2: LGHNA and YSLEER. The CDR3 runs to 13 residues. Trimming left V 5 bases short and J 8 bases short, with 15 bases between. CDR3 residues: CASSDRTFGGYTF. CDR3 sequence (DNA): TGCGCCAGCAGCGACAGGACTTTCGGCGGCTACACCTTC.